This T cell receptor beta chain stems from a study of cytomegalovirus exposure and HLA in healthy donors (dated by TCRdb to 2016 to 2017). At the level of the whole study: According to an earlier analysis of 550 to 750 of the donors, roughly 180 million T cells yielded 117 million unique TCR beta sequences and more than 250 Gb of sequence data. About 320 gigabases of sequencing data and tens of millions of unique TCR sequences were included in an early release covering several hundred HLA-typed donors. Among the roughly 400 genotyped donors, around 81% belonged to the genetic ancestry cluster associated with self-reported Caucasian donors. The study was designed to test whether signatures of past pathogen exposure could be identified by cataloging public T cell receptors. The study profiled the T cell repertoires of 550 to 700 subjects by immunosequencing and related them to cytomegalovirus serostatus. Along with the approximately 600-subject first cohort, a separate validation cohort of over 90 different subjects was used. To predict cytomegalovirus infection status, the study brought together high-throughput TCR immunosequencing, statistical association of individual TCRs with disease status, and machine learning. In a later analysis, previously published TCR beta repertoires from 600 to 850 donors were re-analyzed and high-resolution HLA genotyping was added so that TCR occurrence patterns could be studied. The later analysis used no new phenotypic data to find candidate immune exposures, relying instead on TCR beta sequences and their occurrence across donors. An earlier analysis of 587 of the donors used high-throughput TCR beta sequencing to judge whether each TCR beta V gene segment behaved as functional or pseudogenic. Donor age, sex, ethnicity and CMV serostatus were compiled alongside the repertoire data. A later genetic analysis took genome-wide SNP genotypes for 398 of the 666 donors and used that subset as a discovery cohort. Every discovery cohort repertoire had been produced on one sequencing platform. Both class I and class II loci were covered by HLA typing, at four-digit resolution. Typing coverage differed by locus: A, B, C, DRB1 and DQB1 were typed in about 629-630 donors, DQA1 in roughly 500, DPA1 in 600 to 610, and DPB1 in 472. Four or five DR-DQ haplotypes were treated as single units for association and clustering because of strong linkage in the cohort. Among about 370 genotyped donors of the cohort, an average of around 250,000 unique TCR beta nucleotide sequences was sequenced per donor, of which about 19% were non-productive.

Library construction relied on the immunoSEQ multiplex PCR assay. A mixture of 60 forward primers for TCR Vbeta segments and 13 reverse primers for TCR Jbeta segments was used in the multiplex PCR. A multiplex PCR assay on genomic DNA amplified the CDR3 region of rearranged TCR beta genes. The Illumina HiSeq System was used to sequence the amplified TCR beta libraries as 87-base-pair reads. In the source study's methods: In a later analysis, tens of millions of unique TCR beta chains were counted across the roughly 670 repertoires, and around 10 million of these chains were shared by at least two donors. Raw reads were error-corrected and collapsed into unique sequences with a nearest-neighbor algorithm that merged closely related sequences to remove PCR and sequencing errors. V, D and J gene segments were assigned by aligning CDR3 sequences to IMGT reference sequences. Each retained sequence needed at least a six-nucleotide match to both a V gene segment and a J gene segment. Rearrangements were classified as productive when the CDR3 lacked stop codons and remained in frame with V and J, and all other rearrangements were classified as non-productive. CDR3 was defined according to IMGT convention as the region running from the second conserved V-encoded cysteine to the conserved J-encoded phenylalanine. Sequences without an unambiguous match to a single V gene segment were excluded from the earlier analysis of about 600 of the donors. An earlier analysis of 587 of the donors classified V segments as functional when productive rearrangements were above 56.7% and as segregating when the standard deviation between donors was above 5%. A statistical classification framework was built for diagnosing cytomegalovirus status from the catalog of TCR beta chain sequences. In a later analysis, V and J genes were assigned by comparing TCR nucleotide sequences against IMGT/GENE-DB human TR gene sequences. Using the TCRdist pipeline, a later analysis assigned CDR3 sequences along with most-parsimonious VDJ recombination scenarios. In a later analysis, every TCR beta chain was defined by the combination of its CDR3 amino acid sequence and its V-gene family, and reads without a unique V-gene family were dropped. In a later analysis, some 600 highly shared, low-generation-probability nucleotide sequences were removed to address suspected cross-contamination and a sequencing artifact. A later analysis calculated a clonal expansion index for each public chain from normalized within-repertoire ranks of inferred template counts. In a later analysis, generation probabilities were computed with a VDJ recombination model fitted to out-of-frame rearrangements, and the resulting probabilities were checked against IGoR. In a later analysis, hypergeometric tests were used to score TCR-TCR, TCR-HLA and TCR-CMV co-occurrence, with a repertoire-size bias correction applied to TCR pairs. To estimate false discovery rates, a later analysis permuted the HLA or CMV assignments 20 times. In a later analysis, co-occurring TCRs were grouped using DBSCAN, with TCRdist sequence similarity added in when clustering inside HLA-allele-positive subsets. Repertoires with fewer than 30,000 or more than 120,000 public chains were left out of co-occurrence clustering, as were about five repertoires with anomalous nucleotide sharing. The clones in this table, taken by TCRdb from immuneACCESS, are in-frame only. Not every clone is retained; where verified, under half of the shortfall comes from an unresolved V gene, and the cause of the rest is unknown. V and J calls and clone size come straight from that table; D and trimming were deduced from the DNA. This sample lists about 150,000 clones; about 70% were detected once. The ten largest clones capture 2% to 3% of the sample.

The paper's findings and limits, for the study overall: A cluster of highly shared sequence variants was judged likely to be a technical artifact of the sequencing pipeline. Broadly in line with IMGT annotations, most TCR beta V segments showed up in productive rearrangements about 87% or about 30% of the time in an earlier analysis of roughly 590 of the donors. A further reported finding was that TCR beta sequences accurately predicted the HLA-A and HLA-B alleles for most subjects in the first cohort. Cytomegalovirus status was reported to be diagnosed by the classifier with high specificity and sensitivity in both the original and validation cohorts. Because HLA typing was missing for some donors at each locus, association tests included only the typed subset. The study gave a list of roughly 150 TCR beta chains associated with cytomegalovirus. The 87-base-pair reads could not distinguish some IMGT-functional V segments, including TRBV6-2 and TRBV6-3, so those segments were excluded. According to a later analysis, most CMV-associated TCR beta chains appeared to be HLA-restricted, and the HLA associations seemed to be driven largely by CMV exposure. Strong co-occurrence of HLA alleles, especially DR and DQ, made assigning TCR associations to individual alleles difficult. At a false discovery rate of 0.05, a later analysis linked under 20,000 TCR beta sequences to specific HLA alleles. Correlated functional status among segregating V segments might be attributable to linkage disequilibrium, but an unknown experimental factor could not be ruled out. In a later analysis, TCR association rates were found to vary across HLA loci, with the most associated TCRs seen for DRB1 alleles and the fewest for HLA-C alleles. Roughly uniform sequencing depth across donors was assumed in presence/absence analyses, although this assumption may not hold. A later genetic analysis associated a missense DCLRE1C variant with V-gene and J-gene trimming of TCR beta chains, and an independent cohort replicated the association. A later analysis reported that several top co-occurrence clusters appeared linked to parvovirus B19, influenza, CMV and Epstein-Barr virus. Because counts were too low, some 16 rarely observed V segments, including chromosome 9 orphons, were excluded from the earlier analysis of around 640 of the donors. The only immune exposure information available for the cohort was CMV serostatus. In a later analysis, HLA-associated TCR beta chains showed more clonal expansion and lower generation probabilities than non-associated chains that were equally common. Three of the identified cytomegalovirus-associated TCR beta chains were confirmed in vitro to be specific for cytomegalovirus antigens. Most TCR sequences were observed very rarely across donors, whereas some public TCRs were present in many individuals. According to a later genetic analysis, donors in an Asian-associated ancestry cluster had fewer N-insertions in productive TCRs than the approximately 610-donor mean. This cohort had only TCR beta chains sequenced, and the lack of alpha or paired-chain data limited which features could be detected. According to the authors, the approach could potentially be generalized to other disease states and immunological phenotypes.

In regard to this clone: The target of this receptor is not known. No per-base quality is available; no much larger clone lies one base away.

The cohort consisted of approximately 690 healthy bone marrow donors. At the time of sampling, all cohort members were nominally healthy, though unrecorded immune exposures were likely present. The donor tested CMV seronegative, placing the donor among the roughly 400 seronegative members of the cohort. Every donor gave a peripheral blood sample, and the peripheral blood mononuclear cells from that sample were used for TCR beta sequencing. Genomic DNA extraction from the blood cell samples was performed with the Qiagen DNeasy Blood Extraction Kit. A distance of 10 bases separates the germline ends of V and J, which lose 5 bases and 3 bases respectively. The germline V gene (reference sequence) provides CDR1 LNHDA and CDR2 SQIVND. Reading from cysteine to phenylalanine, the CDR3 counts 14 amino acids. Only the CDR3 DNA stays, 42 bases, in frame from base 1.

In this chain, TRBV19 is recombined with TRBJ2-2, and possibly TRBD2, on 5 matching bases. The origin of this receptor is a woman aged 40 to 50 in good health and CMV-seronegative. The material sequenced was PBMCs. This receptor has the CDR3 CASSRGRYTGELFF. The bases read TGTGCCAGTAGTCGGGGAAGATACACCGGGGAGCTGTTTTTT.